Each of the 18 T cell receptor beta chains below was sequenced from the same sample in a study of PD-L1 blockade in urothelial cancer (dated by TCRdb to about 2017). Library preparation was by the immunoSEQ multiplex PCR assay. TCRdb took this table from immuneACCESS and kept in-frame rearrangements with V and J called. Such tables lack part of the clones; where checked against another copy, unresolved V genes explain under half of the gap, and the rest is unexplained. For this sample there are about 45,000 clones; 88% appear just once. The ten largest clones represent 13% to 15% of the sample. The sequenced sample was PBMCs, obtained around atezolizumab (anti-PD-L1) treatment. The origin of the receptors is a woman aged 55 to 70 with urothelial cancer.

The CDR3 DNA reads as TGTGCCAGCAGGCAAGGGGGGCGGGGGAGCTTCTTC. As protein: CASRQGGRGSFF. The chain carries TRBV27 and TRBJ2-1; tentative D call: TRBD2 (7 bases). The CDR3 has 12 amino acids. The germline CDR1 and CDR2 sequences are MNHEY and SMNVEV (reference sequence). The ends were cut back, 6 bases at V and 16 bases at J, with 19 bases in the middle.

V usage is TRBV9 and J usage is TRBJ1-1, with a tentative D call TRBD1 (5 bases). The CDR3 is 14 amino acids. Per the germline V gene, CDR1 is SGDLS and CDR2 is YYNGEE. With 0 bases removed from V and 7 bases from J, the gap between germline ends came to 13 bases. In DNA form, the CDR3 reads TGTGCCAGCAGCGTAGCTGGGCAGGGCCTTGAAGCTTTCTTT. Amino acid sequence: CASSVAGQGLEAFF. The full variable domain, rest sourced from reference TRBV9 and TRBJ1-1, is DSGVTQTPKHLITATGQRVTLRCSPRSGDLSVYWYQQSLDQGLQFLIQYYNGEERAKGNILERFSAQQFPDLHSELNLSSLELGDSALYFCASSVAGQGLEAFFGQGTRLTVV.

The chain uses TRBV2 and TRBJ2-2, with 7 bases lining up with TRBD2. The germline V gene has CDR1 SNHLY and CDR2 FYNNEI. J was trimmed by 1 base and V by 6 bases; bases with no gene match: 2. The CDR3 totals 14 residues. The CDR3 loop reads CASSGGRNTGELFF. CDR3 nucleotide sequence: TGTGCCAGCAGCGGCGGGAGGAACACCGGGGAGCTGTTTTTT.

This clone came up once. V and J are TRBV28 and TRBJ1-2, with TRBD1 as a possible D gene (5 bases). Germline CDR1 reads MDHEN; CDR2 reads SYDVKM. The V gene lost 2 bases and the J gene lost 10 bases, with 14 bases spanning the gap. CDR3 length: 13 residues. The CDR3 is CASSLGRVPVYTF. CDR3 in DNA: TGTGCCAGCAGTTTAGGCAGGGTCCCGGTCTACACCTTC.

The CDR3 nucleotides are TGTGCCAGCAGCTCGGGACTTCTATATGGCTACACCTTC. This codes for CASSSGLLYGYTF. V gene TRBV7-2 combines with J gene TRBJ1-2; D perhaps matches TRBD1 (5 bases). CDR1 is SGHTA, CDR2 FQGNSA, per germline. V lost 4 bases and J lost 5, with 11 bases in between. The CDR3 sequence is 13 residues long.

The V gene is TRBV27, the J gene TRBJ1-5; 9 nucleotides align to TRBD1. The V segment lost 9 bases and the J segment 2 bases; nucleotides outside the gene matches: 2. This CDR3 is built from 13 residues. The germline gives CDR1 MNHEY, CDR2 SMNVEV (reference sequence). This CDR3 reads CASRTGGNQPQHF. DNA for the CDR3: TGTGCCAGTAGGACAGGGGGCAATCAGCCCCAGCATTTT.

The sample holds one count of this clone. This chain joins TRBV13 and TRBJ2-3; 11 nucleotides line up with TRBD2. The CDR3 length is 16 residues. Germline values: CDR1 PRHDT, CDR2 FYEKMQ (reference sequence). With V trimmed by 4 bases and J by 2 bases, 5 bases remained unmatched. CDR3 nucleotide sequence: TGTGCCAGCAGCTCTACTAGCGGGAGTATCACAGATACGCAGTATTTT. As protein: CASSSTSGSITDTQYF.

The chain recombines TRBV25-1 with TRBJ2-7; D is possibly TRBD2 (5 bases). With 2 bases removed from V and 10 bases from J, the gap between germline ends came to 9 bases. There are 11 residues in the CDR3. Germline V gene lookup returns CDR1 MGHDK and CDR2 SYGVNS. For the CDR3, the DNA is TGTGCCAGCAGTGAAGGACTGGTTCAGTACTTC. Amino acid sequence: CASSEGLVQYF.

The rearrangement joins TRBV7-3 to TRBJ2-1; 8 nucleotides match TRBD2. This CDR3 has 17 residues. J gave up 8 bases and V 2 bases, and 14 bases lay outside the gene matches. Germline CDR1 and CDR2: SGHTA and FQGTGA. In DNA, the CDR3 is TGTGCCAGCAGCTTAGAAGGTCGACGGGGGGGCAGCCATGAGCAGTTCTTC. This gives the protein CASSLEGRRGGSHEQFF.

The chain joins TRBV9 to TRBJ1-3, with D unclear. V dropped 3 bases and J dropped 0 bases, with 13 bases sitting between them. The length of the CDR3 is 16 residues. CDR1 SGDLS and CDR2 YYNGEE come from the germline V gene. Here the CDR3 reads CASSEAGLPSGNTIYF. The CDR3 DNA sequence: TGTGCCAGCAGCGAAGCTGGACTGCCCTCTGGAAACACCATATATTTT.

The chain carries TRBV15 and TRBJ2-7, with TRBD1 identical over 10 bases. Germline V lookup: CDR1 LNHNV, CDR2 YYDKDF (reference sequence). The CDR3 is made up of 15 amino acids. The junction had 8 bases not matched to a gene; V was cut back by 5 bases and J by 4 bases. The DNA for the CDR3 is TGTGCCACCAGCTCCCGGGACAGGGGAAGGTACGAGCAGTACTTC. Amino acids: CATSSRDRGRYEQYF.

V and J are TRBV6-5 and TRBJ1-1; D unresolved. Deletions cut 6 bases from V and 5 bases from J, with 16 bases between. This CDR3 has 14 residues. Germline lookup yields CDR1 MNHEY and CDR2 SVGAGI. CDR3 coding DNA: TGTGCCAGCAGCCCCCCCCTCGGAGTAACTGAAGCTTTCTTT. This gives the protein CASSPPLGVTEAFF.

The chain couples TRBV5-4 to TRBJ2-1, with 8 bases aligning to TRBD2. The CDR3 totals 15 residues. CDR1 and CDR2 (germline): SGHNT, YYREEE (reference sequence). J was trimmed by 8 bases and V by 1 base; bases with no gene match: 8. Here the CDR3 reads CASSLRREVGDEQFF. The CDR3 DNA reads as TGTGCCAGCAGCTTGAGGCGGGAGGTGGGCGATGAGCAGTTCTTC.

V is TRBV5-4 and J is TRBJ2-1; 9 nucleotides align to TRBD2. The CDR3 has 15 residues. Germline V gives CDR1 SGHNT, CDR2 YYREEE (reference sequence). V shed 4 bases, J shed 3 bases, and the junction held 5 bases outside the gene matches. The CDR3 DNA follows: TGTGCCAGCAGCGCAGAACTAGCGGGCTACAATGAGCAGTTCTTC. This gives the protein CASSAELAGYNEQFF. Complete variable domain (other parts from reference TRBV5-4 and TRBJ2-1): ETGVTQSPTHLIKTRGQQVTLRCSSQSGHNTVSWYQQALGQGPQFIFQYYREEENGRGNFPPRFSGLQFPNYSSELNVNALELDDSALYLCASSAELAGYNEQFFGPGTRLTVL.

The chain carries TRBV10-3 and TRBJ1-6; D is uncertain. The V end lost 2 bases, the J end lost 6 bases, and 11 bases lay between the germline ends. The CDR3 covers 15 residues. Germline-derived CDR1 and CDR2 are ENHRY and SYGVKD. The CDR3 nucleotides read TGTGCCATCAGTGAGAGCCTGACTGGTAATTCACCCCTCCACTTT. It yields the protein CAISESLTGNSPLHF.

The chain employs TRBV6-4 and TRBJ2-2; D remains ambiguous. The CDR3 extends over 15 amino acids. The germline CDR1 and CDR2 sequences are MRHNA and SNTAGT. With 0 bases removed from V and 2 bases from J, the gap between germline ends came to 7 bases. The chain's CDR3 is CASSDSKLNTGELFF. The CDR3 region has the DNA TGTGCCAGCAGTGACTCGAAGCTCAACACCGGGGAGCTGTTTTTT.

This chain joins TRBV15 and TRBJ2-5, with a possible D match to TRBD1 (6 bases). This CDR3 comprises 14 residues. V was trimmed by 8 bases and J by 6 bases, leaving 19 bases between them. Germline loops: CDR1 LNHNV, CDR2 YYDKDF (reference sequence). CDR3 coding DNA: TGTGCCACCGGGGGACAACGCCTAGGGAAGACCCAGTACTTC. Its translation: CATGGQRLGKTQYF.

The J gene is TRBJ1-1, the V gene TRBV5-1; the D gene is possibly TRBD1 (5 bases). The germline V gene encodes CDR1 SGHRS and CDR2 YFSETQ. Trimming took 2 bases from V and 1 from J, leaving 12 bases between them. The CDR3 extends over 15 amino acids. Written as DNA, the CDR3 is TGCGCCAGCAGCTTTTTCAGGGCCTCGAACACTGAAGCTTTCTTT. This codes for CASSFFRASNTEAFF.